This TCR beta chain stems from a study of cytomegalovirus exposure and HLA in healthy donors. The CDR3 length is 19 residues. V dropped 6 bases and J dropped 6 bases, with 31 bases sitting between them. Germline CDR1 SGHVT, CDR2 SQSDAQ. In the PCR, 60 Vbeta and 13 Jbeta primers were used. Sequencing was performed with immunoSEQ multiplex PCR; in TCRdb, only in-frame clones are kept and a portion is missing. The data hold over 95,000 clones, with around 80% observed a single time. Sequencing used PBMCs. This chain joins TRBV7-4 and TRBJ2-3; a weak D match, TRBD2 (7 bases). This receptor was identified in a female donor in good health and CMV-seronegative. The CDR3 here is CASRRKGSGGGPRVDTQYF. The CDR3 DNA reads TGTGCCAGCAGACGTAAAGGGTCGGGCGGGGGCCCCAGGGTGGATACGCAGTATTTT.